These 20 T cell receptor beta chains were all obtained from the same sample, sequenced in a study of identical twins' blood T cells. MiXCR, run by TCRdb on the 5' RACE reads, gives a single entry per CDR3 protein. The data contain fewer than 450,000 distinct CDR3 sequences, around 30% of them singletons. Source material: PBMCs. These receptors all come from a woman aged 18 to 55 in good health.

In its sample, this clonotype was seen many times. This sequence joins TRBV2 and TRBJ1-1; D unclear. CDR1 and CDR2 (germline): SNHLY, FYNNEI. The CDR3 spans 14 residues. V was cut by 4 bases and J by 0 bases, with 9 bases left in between. In DNA form, the CDR3 reads TGTGCCAGCAGTGGAAGAACGGTGAACACTGAAGCTTTCTTT. This translates into CASSGRTVNTEAFF.

This clonotype was counted between two and nine times. The V gene is TRBV5-1, the J gene TRBJ2-3, with D maybe TRBD2 (6 bases). CDR1 SGHRS and CDR2 YFSETQ come from the germline V gene. The CDR3 runs 13 residues. Trimming pared 6 bases from V and 4 bases from J, leaving 12 bases between. CDR3 amino acids: CASKGPGADTQYF. DNA for the CDR3: TGCGCCAGCAAGGGTCCGGGGGCAGATACGCAGTATTTT.

This clonotype occurred once. The rearrangement joins TRBV29-1 to TRBJ1-1, with unresolved D. Germline CDR1 is SQVTM and CDR2 is ANQGSEA. The CDR3 contains 11 residues. The V gene lost 4 bases and the J gene lost 5 bases, with 8 bases spanning the gap. CDR3 in amino acids: CSVGHLTEAFF. CDR3 DNA sequence: TGCAGCGTTGGCCACCTAACTGAAGCTTTCTTT.

Comment on this clonotype: Being one base from a much bigger clone, this may be a read error. This sequence joins TRBV29-1 and TRBJ2-5; no reliable D call. The CDR3 spans 9 residues. CDR1 and CDR2 (germline): SQVTM, ANQGSEA. DNA of the CDR3: TGCAGCGTTGGAAAGACCCATTACTTC. It codes for CSVGKTHYF.

This clonotype has more than one count but fewer than ten. J is TRBJ1-1 and V is TRBV7-9; 8 bases map to TRBD1. Trimming at V came to 1 base and at J to 3 bases, leaving 7 bases not matched to a gene. CDR3 length: 16 residues. The germline CDR1 and CDR2 sequences are SEHNR and FQNEAQ (reference sequence). The CDR3 coding sequence is TGTGCCAGCAGCTTAGATGCCGGACAGGGCTACACTGAAGCTTTCTTT. Encoded protein: CASSLDAGQGYTEAFF.

The chain recombines TRBV5-1 with TRBJ1-1; 8 bases map to TRBD1. V was clipped by 4 bases and J by 0 bases; unmatched bases: 8. The germline CDR1 and CDR2 sequences are SGHRS and YFSETQ. This CDR3 comprises 16 residues. The CDR3 DNA reads as TGCGCCAGCAGCCTAAGCCGGGACAGGCTGAACACTGAAGCTTTCTTT. The encoded protein is CASSLSRDRLNTEAFF. The complete variable domain, with remaining parts taken from reference TRBV5-1 and TRBJ1-1, reads KAGVTQTPRYLIKTRGQQVTLSCSPISGHRSVSWYQQTPGQGLQFLFEYFSETQRNKGNFPGRFSGRQFSNSRSEMNVSTLELGDSALYLCASSLSRDRLNTEAFFGQGTRLTVV.

The rearrangement uses TRBV7-9 and TRBJ2-2, with D uncertain. The CDR3 contains 13 residues. The germline CDR1 and CDR2 sequences are SEHNR and FQNEAQ (reference sequence). Between the trimmed V and J ends, which lost 5 bases and 7 bases, there was a span of 11 bases. CDR3: CASSDQKGGELFF. The CDR3 coding sequence is TGTGCCAGCAGCGATCAAAAGGGCGGGGAGCTGTTTTTT.

This chain joins TRBV10-3 and TRBJ1-1; 8 bases match TRBD1. The CDR3 spans 11 residues. Unmatched junction bases numbered 2, after V lost 6 bases and J lost 8 bases. CDR1 and CDR2 (germline): ENHRY, SYGVKD. CDR3 nucleotides: TGTGCCATCAGGGGACAGGTAGAAGCTTTCTTT. Translating gives CAIRGQVEAFF.

In its sample, this clonotype was seen a few times. The rearrangement links TRBV11-2 to TRBJ1-2; 11 positions match TRBD1. J was trimmed by 3 bases and V by 4 bases; bases with no gene match: 10. The germline gives CDR1 SGHAT, CDR2 FQNNGV. The CDR3 loop spans 17 amino acids. CDR3 in DNA: TGTGCCAGCAGCTCACCCAGGACAGGGGGCTTTTACTATGGCTACACCTTC. It codes for CASSSPRTGGFYYGYTF.

This clonotype was detected many times. The gene calls are TRBV10-3 and TRBJ1-1; D uncertain. Germline assignment: CDR1 ENHRY and CDR2 SYGVKD. Between the trimmed V and J ends, which lost 4 bases and 1 base, there was a span of 10 bases. This CDR3 spans 14 amino acids. The CDR3 DNA follows: TGTGCCATCAGTGCGACCAACAGGAACACTGAAGCTTTCTTT. This encodes CAISATNRNTEAFF.

This clonotype was seen a handful of times. The rearrangement links TRBV29-1 to TRBJ1-6; no firm D call. CDR3 size: 13 residues. In germline, CDR1 is SQVTM, CDR2 ANQGSEA. Trimming stripped 5 bases from V and 6 bases from J, with 11 bases between. The CDR3 region has the DNA TGCAGCGTTTCCTGGGGTTTTAATTCACCCCTCCACTTT. Amino acid sequence: CSVSWGFNSPLHF.

The V and J genes are TRBV6-2 or TRBV6-3 and TRBJ2-4; D is possibly TRBD1 (6 bases). This CDR3 spans 16 amino acids. From germline, CDR1 is MNHEY and CDR2 SVGEGT. The V gene lost 0 bases and the J gene lost 12 bases, with 21 bases spanning the gap. The CDR3 protein is CASSYSRDTKGNTQYF. CDR3 coding DNA: TGTGCCAGCAGTTACTCCAGGGACACAAAAGGCAATACTCAGTACTTC.

The chain links TRBV5-5 to TRBJ2-3; 9 nucleotides agree with TRBD2. Germline values: CDR1 SGHKS, CDR2 YYEKEE (reference sequence). This CDR3 spans 16 amino acids. The V gene end was trimmed by 0 bases and the J gene end by 5 bases; junction bases not matched to a gene: 7. The CDR3 DNA reads TGTGCCAGCAGCTTGGTGGGACTAGCAATTGGAGATACGCAGTATTTT. This gives the protein CASSLVGLAIGDTQYF.

This clonotype was found a few times. The rearrangement links TRBV5-1 to TRBJ2-3, with D possibly called TRBD1 or TRBD2 (5 bases each). The CDR3 runs 15 residues. V gave up 4 bases and J gave up 1 base, with 13 bases separating them. Germline loops: CDR1 SGHRS, CDR2 YFSETQ. CDR3 DNA: TGCGCCAGCAGCACAACCGGGACGGGCACAGATACGCAGTATTTT. Translation gives CASSTTGTGTDTQYF.

V and J are TRBV20-1 and TRBJ1-4; D ambiguous. Germline CDR1 and CDR2: DFQATT and SNEGSKA (reference sequence). The CDR3 runs to 14 residues. The V and J ends lost 5 bases and 0 bases respectively, with 10 bases between them. The CDR3: CSARLQATNEKLFF. The CDR3 nucleotides are TGCAGTGCTCGGCTACAAGCAACTAATGAAAAACTGTTTTTT.

J is TRBJ1-1 and V is TRBV20-1; no definite D call. This CDR3 has 14 amino acids. In germline, CDR1 is DFQATT, CDR2 SNEGSKA (reference sequence). Trimming shortened V by 0 bases and J by 4 bases, and 12 bases separated the two germline ends. The CDR3 region is CSAREPGGGTEAFF. CDR3 nucleotides: TGCAGTGCTAGAGAGCCAGGAGGTGGCACTGAAGCTTTCTTT.

V is TRBV19 and J is TRBJ1-2; D not resolved. The germline V gene encodes CDR1 LNHDA and CDR2 SQIVND (reference sequence). The length of the CDR3 is 16 residues. V lost 7 bases, J lost 3 bases, and 21 bases lay in between. In DNA form, the CDR3 reads TGTGCCAGTAATCAGTTGGCCGCCTGTGAGGACTATGGCTACACCTTC. It yields the protein CASNQLAACEDYGYTF. The full variable domain, in which reference TRBV19 and TRBJ1-2 provide the parts outside the CDR3, is DGGITQSPKYLFRKEGQNVTLSCEQNLNHDAMYWYRQDPGQGLRLIYYSQIVNDFQKGDIAEGYSVSREKKESFPLTVTSAQKNPTAFYLCASNQLAACEDYGYTFGSGTRLTVV.

This clonotype was seen ten or more times. This chain uses TRBV29-1 with TRBJ2-1, with D unclear. The CDR3 runs to 12 residues. Trimming removed 3 bases from V and 6 bases from J, with 9 bases in between. Per the germline V gene, CDR1 is SQVTM and CDR2 is ANQGSEA. CDR3 residues: CSVEVGVNEQFF. The DNA for the CDR3 is TGCAGCGTTGAGGTTGGCGTCAATGAGCAGTTCTTC.

The chain joins TRBV5-1 to TRBJ1-5; TRBD1 might be the D (6 bases). With 0 bases removed from V and 1 base from J, the gap between germline ends came to 14 bases. Germline V gives CDR1 SGHRS, CDR2 YFSETQ. There are 17 residues in the CDR3. CDR3: CASSLEGGRGSNQPQHF. The DNA of the CDR3 is TGCGCCAGCAGCTTGGAGGGGGGGCGAGGGAGCAATCAGCCCCAGCATTTT.

Only a few counts were recorded for this clonotype. This sequence joins TRBV13 and TRBJ1-5; 9 bases map to TRBD1. Germline CDR1 PRHDT, CDR2 FYEKMQ (reference sequence). The CDR3 is 12 amino acids. Trimming cost V 10 bases and J 6 bases; bases outside gene matches: 4. The CDR3 here is CATGQGSQPQHF. In nucleotides, the CDR3 is TGTGCCACGGGACAGGGCAGTCAGCCCCAGCATTTT.